What follows describes a single T cell receptor beta chain. The data stem from a study of blood T cell repertoires in COVID-19. Study background: COVID-19 samples, acute and convalescent, were from the United States, Italy and Spain. PBMCs, B-cell-depleted T cells, or T cells were the source of the cDNA or gDNA that made up the material.

Under the authors' procedure: It was from reference gene primer amplification that nucleated cell counts were estimated. This table comes from immunoSEQ multiplex PCR, and its TCRdb copy is limited to in-frame clones, with some not included. D and trimming were read from the DNA, whereas the V and J calls and clone size are those reported in that table. The table lists 95,000 to 110,000 clones, roughly 89% of them singletons. The V end was cut by 5 bases, the J end by 3 bases, with 10 bases between. This CDR3 comprises 13 residues. Germline lookup yields CDR1 SNHLY and CDR2 FYNNEI. The genes are TRBV2 and TRBJ1-1; tentative D call: TRBD1 (5 bases). The sequenced material came from peripheral blood. The source is a human donor in a cohort sampled during active COVID-19. CDR3 coding DNA: TGTGCCAGCAGTAAACCAGGGCACACTGAAGCTTTCTTT. Translated, it gives CASSKPGHTEAFF.